This TCR beta chain was identified in a study of blood T cells in healthy people across ages. This clonotype was picked up a small number of times. Trimming at V came to 5 bases and at J to 7 bases, leaving 7 bases not matched to a gene. The CDR3 contains 14 residues. A sample-barcoded 5' primer and a J-beta primer mix were used in a second PCR of roughly 7 to 12 cycles. TCRdb used MiXCR to reprocess the 5' RACE reads, holding one entry per CDR3 protein. This table has 1.5 million to 2 million distinct CDR3 sequences, under 30% appearing once. The chain couples TRBV12-3 or TRBV12-4 to TRBJ2-3; TRBD2 aligns across 9 bases. This clonotype was sampled from a woman in her thirties in good health. Source material: blood. CDR3 DNA sequence: TGTGCCAGCAGTGTGGGACTAGCTCTGAATACGCAGTATTTT. This translates into CASSVGLALNTQYF.